The 23 T cell receptor beta chains reported below all come from one sample, sequenced in a study of Ad26.COV2.S vaccination and SARS-CoV-2 variants. As for treatment: about 20 received Ad26.COV2.S at low or high dose, single or two shots; five or six received placebo; per-sample allocation not given. Samples analyzed were those drawn on day 63 after the first vaccine or placebo injection. Method: immunoSEQ multiplex PCR; TCRdb's copy keeps in-frame clones and lacks some. The sample holds roughly 460,000 clones; 89% are singletons and the top ten take 1.7%. The sample in question was peripheral blood, obtained in a trial of Ad26.COV2.S vaccine versus placebo. These receptors all stem from a person aged 18-65 years who received the Ad26.COV2.S COVID-19 vaccine or a placebo.

Concerning this clone itself: The sample contains more than one DNA sequence encoding this CDR3. V usage is TRBV3-1 (or the pseudogene TRBV3-2) and J usage is TRBJ2-1; D is undetermined. CDR3 length: 11 amino acids. Trimming pared 4 bases from V and 4 bases from J, leaving 2 bases between. CDR1 and CDR2 (germline): LGHDT, YNNKEL (reference sequence). CDR3 amino acids: CASSLYNEQFF. Here the CDR3 DNA reads TGTGCCAGCAGCCTATACAATGAGCAGTTCTTC.

The rearrangement uses TRBV18 and TRBJ1-5; 10 nucleotides align to TRBD1. Germline V gives CDR1 KGHSH, CDR2 LQKENI. Trimming took 6 bases from V and 7 from J; bases not matched to a gene: 12. The CDR3 length is 16 residues. The CDR3 region has the DNA TGTGCCAGCTCCCAAGAGCCGGGACAGGGGACGCAGCCCCAGCATTTT. Residues: CASSQEPGQGTQPQHF.

The rearrangement links TRBV18 to TRBJ2-7, with 7 bases matching TRBD2. J gave up 3 bases and V 4 bases, and 3 bases lay outside the gene matches. CDR1 is KGHSH and CDR2 is LQKENI in the germline V gene. The CDR3 is made up of 13 amino acids. The CDR3 bases are TGTGCCAGCTCACAGGCTAGCGGCTACGAGCAGTACTTC. This codes for CASSQASGYEQYF. Full variable domain (rest looked up from reference TRBV18 and TRBJ2-7): NAGVMQNPRHLVRRRGQEARLRCSPMKGHSHVYWYRQLPEEGLKFMVYLQKENIIDESGMPKERFSAEFPKEGPSILRIQQVVRGDSAAYFCASSQASGYEQYFGPGTRLTVT.

The gene calls are TRBV5-1 and TRBJ2-2; no clear D gene. V was clipped by 3 bases and J by 4 bases, with 4 bases between them. The CDR3 spans 12 residues. Germline V gene sequence: CDR1 SGHRS, CDR2 YFSETQ. CDR3 amino acids: CASSSGTGELFF. CDR3 nucleotides: TGCGCCAGCAGCTCGGGCACCGGGGAGCTGTTTTTT.

V is TRBV6-5 and J is TRBJ2-7; perhaps D is TRBD1 or TRBD2 (5 bases each). The CDR3 is made up of 16 amino acids. Germline assignment: CDR1 MNHEY and CDR2 SVGAGI. The ends were cut back, 2 bases at V and 4 bases at J, with 18 bases in the middle. DNA for the CDR3: TGTGCCAGCAGTTACCTTTTGTCGGGGCTTGGGTACGAGCAGTACTTC. It translates to CASSYLLSGLGYEQYF.

This clone was seen a single time. The DNA of the CDR3 is TGCGCCAGCAGCCCCCCGGGACAGAGTTCATCCCCCGGGGAGCTGTTTTTT. It yields the protein CASSPPGQSSSPGELFF. This chain connects TRBV5-1 to TRBJ2-2, with 7 bases matching TRBD1. The CDR3 is 17 amino acids. The V gene's germline CDR1 is SGHRS and CDR2 YFSETQ. The junction had 15 bases not matched to a gene; V was cut back by 4 bases and J by 6 bases.

V usage is TRBV7-2 and J usage is TRBJ1-2, with 9 positions matching TRBD1. The CDR3 runs to 16 residues. After removal of 6 bases from V and 5 bases from J, the junction contained 13 bases not matched to a gene. Germline V gives CDR1 SGHTA, CDR2 FQGNSA. In DNA, the CDR3 is TGTGCCAGCAGGTCAAAGGGGACAGGGTCGCGGTATGGCTACACCTTC. This gives the protein CASRSKGTGSRYGYTF.

Concerning this clone: Germline and junction disagree at one end, which may indicate a read error. The chain carries TRBV7-7 and TRBJ2-5; D possibly corresponds to TRBD2 (6 bases). This CDR3 spans 14 amino acids. Germline lookup yields CDR1 SSHAT and CDR2 FNYEAQ (reference sequence). The CDR3 DNA is TGTGCTAGCAGCTTAACGGGGGTCCAAGAGACCCAGTACTTC. Its translation is CASSLTGVQETQYF.

This clone appeared a few times. The chain carries TRBV7-3 and TRBJ2-3; D perhaps matches TRBD2 (6 bases). This CDR3 has 16 amino acids. The V gene lost 2 bases and the J gene lost 4 bases, with 16 bases spanning the gap. Looked up from germline, CDR1 is SGHTA and CDR2 is FQGTGA. The CDR3 DNA is TGTGCCAGCAGCTTATTTACGTCGGCGGGGCCAGATACGCAGTATTTT. Protein product: CASSLFTSAGPDTQYF.

CDR3 protein: CASSEAGLLMWTGELFF. The DNA of the CDR3 is TGTGCCAGCAGTGAAGCGGGACTCCTGATGTGGACCGGGGAGCTGTTTTTT. The V call is TRBV6-1, the J call TRBJ2-2, with D possibly TRBD2 on 6 matching bases. The ends were cut back, 0 bases at V and 5 bases at J, with 16 bases in the middle. Germline V lookup: CDR1 MNHNS, CDR2 SASEGT. The CDR3 is 17 amino acids.

This chain connects TRBV7-2 to TRBJ2-1; the match to TRBD1 covers 8 bases. The ends lost 5 bases at V and 3 bases at J; junction bases unmatched: 12. Looked up from germline, CDR1 is SGHTA and CDR2 is FQGNSA. This CDR3 contains 17 residues. CDR3 loop: CASSEVRGPRIYNEQFF. In nucleotides, the CDR3 is TGTGCCAGCAGCGAAGTCAGGGGGCCTAGGATCTACAATGAGCAGTTCTTC.

This chain joins TRBV28 and TRBJ2-7; weak D call: TRBD1 (6 bases). V dropped 5 bases and J dropped 5 bases, with 10 bases sitting between them. The CDR3 totals 12 residues. The germline V gene has CDR1 MDHEN and CDR2 SYDVKM. DNA of the CDR3: TGTGCCAGCAGTCTTGGACAGAACGAGCAGTACTTC. This sequence encodes CASSLGQNEQYF.

The chain has TRBV28 and TRBJ2-2; TRBD1 is a possible D gene (6 bases). Germline V CDR1 and CDR2: MDHEN, SYDVKM. V dropped 6 bases and J dropped 0 bases, with 14 bases sitting between them. This CDR3 is built from 16 residues. The CDR3 DNA reads TGTGCCAGCAGACTTCCCGGGACACCGAACACCGGGGAGCTGTTTTTT. This translates into CASRLPGTPNTGELFF.

The rearrangement joins TRBV28 to TRBJ2-4; a possible D gene is TRBD1 (5 bases). Between the trimmed V and J ends, which lost 7 bases and 1 base, there was a span of 17 bases. This CDR3 spans 16 amino acids. Germline CDR1 and CDR2: MDHEN and SYDVKM. In DNA, the CDR3 is TGTGCCAGCACCCCGCTAGGGGCTGCGGCCAAAAACATTCAGTACTTC. It is translated as CASTPLGAAAKNIQYF.

The chain employs TRBV29-1 and TRBJ2-3; TRBD2 matches 9 bases. The CDR3 loop spans 19 amino acids. The J segment lost 4 bases and the V segment lost 0 bases, leaving 17 bases of the junction unmatched. The germline CDR1 and CDR2 sequences are SQVTM and ANQGSEA. The CDR3 is CSVEEREGRVLGGSDTQYF. For the CDR3, the DNA is TGCAGCGTTGAAGAGCGGGAGGGCCGGGTTCTAGGTGGATCAGATACGCAGTATTTT.

This chain links TRBV7-8 with TRBJ2-7, with D tentatively TRBD2 (6 bases). Germline assignment: CDR1 SGHVS and CDR2 FQNEAQ. The ends were cut back, 5 bases at V and 4 bases at J, with 21 bases in the middle. CDR3 length: 16 residues. CDR3 in DNA: TGTGCCAGCAGCCCGCCGGGACTCCGCGATCGTTACGAGCAGTACTTC. This encodes CASSPPGLRDRYEQYF.

There are a few counts of this clone. The rearrangement uses TRBV5-1 and TRBJ2-4; TRBD2 might be the D (5 bases). This CDR3 has 16 residues. The V gene lost 2 bases and the J gene lost 0 bases, with 12 bases spanning the gap. CDR1 is SGHRS, CDR2 YFSETQ, per germline. CDR3 coding DNA: TGCGCCAGCAGCTTCTCGGGGAACATAGCCAAAAACATTCAGTACTTC. Translating gives CASSFSGNIAKNIQYF.

Points on this clone: Germline is not matched at one junction end, which may reflect a read error. The chain joins TRBV4-1 to TRBJ2-3, with D possibly matching TRBD1 (5 bases). The length of the CDR3 is 16 residues. CDR1 is MGHRA and CDR2 is YSYEKL in the germline V gene. The CDR3 protein is CASRQGAIENTDTQYF. The CDR3 DNA reads TGCGCCAGCAGACAAGGGGCAATTGAGAACACAGATACGCAGTATTTT.

The chain combines TRBV28 with TRBJ2-7; 9 nucleotides align to TRBD1. After removal of 5 bases from V and 2 bases from J, the junction contained 7 bases not matched to a gene. The germline CDR1 and CDR2 sequences are MDHEN and SYDVKM. The CDR3 extends over 15 amino acids. CDR3: CASSPGTGWTYEQYF. The CDR3 coding sequence is TGTGCCAGCAGTCCCGGGACAGGGTGGACCTACGAGCAGTACTTC.

Concerning this clone itself: Other DNA sequences of this sample code for an identical CDR3. V gene TRBV6-5 combines with J gene TRBJ1-3, with unresolved D. CDR1 and CDR2 from the germline V gene are MNHEY and SVGAGI. CDR3 size: 13 residues. V was trimmed by 2 bases and J by 1 base, leaving 3 bases between them. CDR3 in amino acids: CASSYNSGNTIYF. CDR3 DNA sequence: TGTGCCAGCAGTTACAATTCTGGAAACACCATATATTTT.

V usage is TRBV6-2 or TRBV6-3 and J usage is TRBJ1-5, with TRBD1 identical over 7 bases. The CDR3 covers 14 residues. Trimming cost V 6 bases and J 7 bases; bases outside gene matches: 9. Germline V lookup: CDR1 MNHEY, CDR2 SVGEGT. The CDR3 sequence is CASSLTTGRQPQHF. Written as DNA, the CDR3 is TGTGCCAGCAGCCTGACGACAGGGCGGCAGCCCCAGCATTTT.

J is TRBJ2-5 and V is TRBV2; D ambiguous. This CDR3 spans 12 amino acids. In germline, CDR1 is SNHLY, CDR2 FYNNEI. V gave up 7 bases and J gave up 2 bases, with 8 bases separating them. This chain's CDR3 is CASIRSQETQYF. The CDR3 bases are TGTGCCAGCATTCGCAGTCAAGAGACCCAGTACTTC. The complete variable domain, with remaining parts taken from reference TRBV2 and TRBJ2-5, reads EPEVTQTPSHQVTQMGQEVILRCVPISNHLYFYWYRQILGQKVEFLVSFYNNEISEKSEIFDDQFSVERPDGSNFTLKIRSTKLEDSAMYFCASIRSQETQYFGPGTRLLVL.

CDR3 DNA sequence: TGCAGCGCAGCCGGGACAGGGGGCTTTGGCTACACCTTC. Its protein is CSAAGTGGFGYTF. The gene calls are TRBV29-1 and TRBJ1-2; TRBD1 matches 12 bases. In germline, CDR1 is SQVTM, CDR2 ANQGSEA. This CDR3 spans 13 amino acids. J lost 7 bases, V lost 7 bases, and 7 bases had no gene match.